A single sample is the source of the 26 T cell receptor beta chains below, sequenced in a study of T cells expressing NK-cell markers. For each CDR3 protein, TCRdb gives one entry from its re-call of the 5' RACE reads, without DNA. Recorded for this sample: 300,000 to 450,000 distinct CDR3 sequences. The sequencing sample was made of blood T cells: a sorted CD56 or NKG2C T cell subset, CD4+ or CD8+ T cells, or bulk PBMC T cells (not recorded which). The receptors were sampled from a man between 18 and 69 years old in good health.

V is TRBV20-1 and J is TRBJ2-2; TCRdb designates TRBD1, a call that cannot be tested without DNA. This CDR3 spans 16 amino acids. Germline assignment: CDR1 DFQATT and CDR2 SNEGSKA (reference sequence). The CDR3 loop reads CSARVRGTENTGELFF.

The CDR3: CASSLSHGSNTGELFF. J is TRBJ2-2 and V is TRBV11-3; no DNA is available, so the TRBD2 call from TCRdb remains unchecked. CDR1 is SGHNT and CDR2 is YENEEA in the germline V gene. The CDR3 length is 16 residues. Full variable domain (missing parts from reference TRBV11-3 and TRBJ2-2): EAGVVQSPRYKIIEKKQPVAFWCNPISGHNTLYWYLQNLGQGPELLIRYENEEAVDDSQLPKDRFSAERLKGVDSTLKIQPAELGDSAVYLCASSLSHGSNTGELFFGEGSRLTVL.

The CDR3 here is CASSRGLANTGELFF. The chain joins TRBV19 to TRBJ2-2; checking the TCRdb D call of TRBD2 is not possible without DNA. This CDR3 spans 15 amino acids. CDR1 and CDR2 (germline): LNHDA, SQIVND (reference sequence).

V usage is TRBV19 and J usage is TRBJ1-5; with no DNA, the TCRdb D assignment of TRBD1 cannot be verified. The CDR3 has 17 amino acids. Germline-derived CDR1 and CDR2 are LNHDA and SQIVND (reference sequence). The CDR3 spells CASTPGQGAVGNQPQHF.

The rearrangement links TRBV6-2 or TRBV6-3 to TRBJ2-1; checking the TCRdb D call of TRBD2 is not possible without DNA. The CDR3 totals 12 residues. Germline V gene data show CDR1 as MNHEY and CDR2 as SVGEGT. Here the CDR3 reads CATGEGYNEQFF.

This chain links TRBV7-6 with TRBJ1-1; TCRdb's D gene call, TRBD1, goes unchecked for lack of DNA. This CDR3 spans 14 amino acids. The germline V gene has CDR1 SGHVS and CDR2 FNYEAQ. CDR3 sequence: CASSLTGANTEAFF. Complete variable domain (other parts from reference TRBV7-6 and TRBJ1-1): GAGVSQSPRYKVTKRGQDVALRCDPISGHVSLYWYRQALGQGPEFLTYFNYEAQQDKSGLPNDRFSAERPEGSISTLTIQRTEQRDSAMYRCASSLTGANTEAFFGQGTRLTVV.

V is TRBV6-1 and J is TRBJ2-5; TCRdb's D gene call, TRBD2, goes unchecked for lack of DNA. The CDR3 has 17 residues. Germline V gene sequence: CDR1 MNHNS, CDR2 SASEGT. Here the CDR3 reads CASSEGWLAGKEETQYF.

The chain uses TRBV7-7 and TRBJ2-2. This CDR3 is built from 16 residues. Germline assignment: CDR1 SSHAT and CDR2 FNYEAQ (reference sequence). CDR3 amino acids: CASRLRGLADTGELFF.

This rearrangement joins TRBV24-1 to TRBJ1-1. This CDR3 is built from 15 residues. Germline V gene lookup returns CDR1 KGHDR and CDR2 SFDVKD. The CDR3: CATQGSFRLFREAFF.

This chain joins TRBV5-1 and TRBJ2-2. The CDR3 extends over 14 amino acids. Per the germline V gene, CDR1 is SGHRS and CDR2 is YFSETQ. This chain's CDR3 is CASSLRSGTGELFF.

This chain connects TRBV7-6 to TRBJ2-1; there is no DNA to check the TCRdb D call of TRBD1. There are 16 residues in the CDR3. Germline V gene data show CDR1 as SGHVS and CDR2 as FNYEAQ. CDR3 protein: CASSLDGDRGYNEQFF.

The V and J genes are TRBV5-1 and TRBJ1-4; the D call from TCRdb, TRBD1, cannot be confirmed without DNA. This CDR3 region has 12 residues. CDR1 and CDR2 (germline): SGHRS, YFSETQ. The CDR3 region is CASSPPPGQLFF.

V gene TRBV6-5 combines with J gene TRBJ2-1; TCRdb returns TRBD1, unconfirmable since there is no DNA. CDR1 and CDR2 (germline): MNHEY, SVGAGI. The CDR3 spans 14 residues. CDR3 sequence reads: CASSYAGMGFMLVF.

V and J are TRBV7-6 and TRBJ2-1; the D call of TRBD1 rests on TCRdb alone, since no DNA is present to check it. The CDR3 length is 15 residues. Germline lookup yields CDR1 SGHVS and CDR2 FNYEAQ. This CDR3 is CASSLATRASNEQFF. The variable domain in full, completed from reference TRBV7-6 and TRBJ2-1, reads GAGVSQSPRYKVTKRGQDVALRCDPISGHVSLYWYRQALGQGPEFLTYFNYEAQQDKSGLPNDRFSAERPEGSISTLTIQRTEQRDSAMYRCASSLATRASNEQFFGPGTRLTVL.

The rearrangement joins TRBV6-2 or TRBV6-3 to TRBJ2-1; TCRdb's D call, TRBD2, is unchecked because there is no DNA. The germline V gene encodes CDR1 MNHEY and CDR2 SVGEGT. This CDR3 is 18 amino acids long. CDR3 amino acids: CASSYGGTPPLSYNEQFF.

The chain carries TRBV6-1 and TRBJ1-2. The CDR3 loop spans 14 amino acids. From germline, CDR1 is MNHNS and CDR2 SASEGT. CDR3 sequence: CASSERRPWYGYTF.

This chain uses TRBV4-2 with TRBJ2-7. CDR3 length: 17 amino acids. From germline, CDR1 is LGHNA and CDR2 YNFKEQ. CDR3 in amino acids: CASSQEGTALSSYEQYF.

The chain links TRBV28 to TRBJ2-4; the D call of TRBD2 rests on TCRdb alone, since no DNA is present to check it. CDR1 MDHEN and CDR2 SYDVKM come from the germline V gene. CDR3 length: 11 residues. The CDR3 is CASSPKRIQYF.

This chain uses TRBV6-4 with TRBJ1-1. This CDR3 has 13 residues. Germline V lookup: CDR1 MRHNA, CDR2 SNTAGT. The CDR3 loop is CARGTWRNTEAFF.

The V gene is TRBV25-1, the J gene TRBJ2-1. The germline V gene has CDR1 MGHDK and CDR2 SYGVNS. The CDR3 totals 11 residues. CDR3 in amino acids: CASRRSNEQFF.

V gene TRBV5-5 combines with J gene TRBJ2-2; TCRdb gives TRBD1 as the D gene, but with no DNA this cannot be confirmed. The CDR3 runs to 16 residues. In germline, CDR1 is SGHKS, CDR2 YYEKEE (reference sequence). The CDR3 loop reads CASSPRGGPGTGELFF.

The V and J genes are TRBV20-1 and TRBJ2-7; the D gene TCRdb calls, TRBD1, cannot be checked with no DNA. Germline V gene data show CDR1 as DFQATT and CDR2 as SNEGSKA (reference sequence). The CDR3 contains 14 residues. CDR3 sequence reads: CSALRRGQGGEQYF.

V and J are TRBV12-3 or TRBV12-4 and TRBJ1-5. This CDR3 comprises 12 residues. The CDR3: CASSFGNQPQHF.

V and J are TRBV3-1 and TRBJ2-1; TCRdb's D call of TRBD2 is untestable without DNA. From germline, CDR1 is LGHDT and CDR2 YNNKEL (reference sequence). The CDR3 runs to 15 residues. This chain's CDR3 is CASSARLAGRNEQFF.

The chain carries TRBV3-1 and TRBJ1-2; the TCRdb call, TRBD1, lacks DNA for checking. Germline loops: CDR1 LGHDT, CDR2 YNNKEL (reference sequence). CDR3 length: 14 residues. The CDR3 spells CASSHRQDGAGYTF.

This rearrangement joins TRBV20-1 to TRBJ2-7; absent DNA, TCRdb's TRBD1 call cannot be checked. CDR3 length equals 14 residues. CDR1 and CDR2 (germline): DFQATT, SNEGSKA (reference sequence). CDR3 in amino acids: CSAFHKTPGGEQYF.